One and the same sample provided the 9 T cell receptor beta chains below, sequenced in a study of blood T cell repertoires in COVID-19. The protocol was immunoSEQ multiplex PCR, while the TCRdb copy is restricted to in-frame clones and leaves out a portion. The sample shows around 200,000 clones, about 87% of them seen only once. Sequences were obtained from peripheral blood. These receptors all stem from a young woman who had recovered from COVID-19.

The rearrangement joins TRBV21-1 to TRBJ1-1. TRBV21-1 is marked as a pseudogene. The CDR3 totals 15 residues. The CDR3 spells CASSKAADRGTEAFF. The CDR3 DNA reads as TGTGCCAGCAGCAAAGCTGCAGATCGCGGCACTGAAGCTTTCTTT.

This sequence joins TRBV6-2 or TRBV6-3 and TRBJ2-7, with D possibly being TRBD2 (6 bases). The germline V gene encodes CDR1 MNHEY and CDR2 SVGEGT. The CDR3 sequence is 14 residues long. V dropped 6 bases and J dropped 0 bases, with 12 bases sitting between them. CDR3: CASSLSGSSYEQYF. The CDR3 DNA follows: TGTGCCAGCAGCCTTAGCGGCAGCTCCTACGAGCAGTACTTC.

The chain uses TRBV5-4 and TRBJ2-5; D might be TRBD2 (7 bases). V was trimmed by 1 base and J by 5 bases, leaving 18 bases between them. In germline, CDR1 is SGHNT, CDR2 YYREEE (reference sequence). The CDR3 extends over 16 amino acids. The CDR3: CASSLIGGGAGETQYF. The CDR3 DNA is TGTGCCAGCAGCTTGATTGGAGGGGGGGCCGGGGAGACCCAGTACTTC.

The count of this clone is one. This chain links TRBV18 with TRBJ2-1; D is possibly TRBD2 (5 bases). Per the germline V gene, CDR1 is KGHSH and CDR2 is LQKENI. V gave up 3 bases and J gave up 2 bases, with 11 bases separating them. The CDR3 consists of 15 residues. CDR3 nucleotides: TGTGCCAGCTCACCGAGGAGCGGACCCTACAATGAGCAGTTCTTC. Translating gives CASSPRSGPYNEQFF.

The CDR3 reads CASSLSGRGRGNTEAFF. The CDR3 DNA is TGTGCCAGCAGCTTATCGGGCAGGGGGCGCGGGAACACTGAAGCTTTCTTT. This rearrangement joins TRBV7-2 to TRBJ1-1; TRBD1 matches at 8 bases. The length of the CDR3 is 17 residues. After removal of 2 bases from V and 1 base from J, the junction contained 9 bases not matched to a gene. Germline lookup yields CDR1 SGHTA and CDR2 FQGNSA.

CDR3 nucleotides: TGTGCCAGCAGCTTAGATCCAGGGGCAAAGATTGGAGCTTTCTTT. Protein sequence: CASSLDPGAKIGAFF. V is TRBV7-6 and J is TRBJ1-1; D may be TRBD1 (6 bases). V was pared by 1 base and J by 10 bases, with 19 bases between. CDR1 and CDR2 (germline): SGHVS, FNYEAQ. This CDR3 is 15 amino acids long.

This clone was recorded once. The chain is built from TRBV11-1 and TRBJ2-1, with D unresolved. From germline, CDR1 is SGHAT and CDR2 FQDESV (reference sequence). The CDR3 length is 13 residues. The germline V and J ends were trimmed by 2 bases and 8 bases, with 10 bases remaining between them. The CDR3 nucleotides are TGTGCCAGCAGCTTAACTATAACGGATGAGCAGTTCTTC. Its translation: CASSLTITDEQFF.

The rearrangement uses TRBV6-5 and TRBJ2-3; no clear D gene. From germline, CDR1 is MNHEY and CDR2 SVGAGI. This CDR3 region has 14 residues. V was shortened by 3 bases and J by 6 bases, with 13 bases between the two germline ends. In DNA form, the CDR3 reads TGTGCCAGCAGTTATAGCCTAACCCCCGATACGCAGTATTTT. Its protein is CASSYSLTPDTQYF.

The sample holds many counts of this clone. The chain carries TRBV9 and TRBJ1-1; D is uncertain. Germline V gene sequence: CDR1 SGDLS, CDR2 YYNGEE. The CDR3 runs 14 residues. The V end lost 4 bases, the J end lost 5 bases, and 15 bases lay between the germline ends. The CDR3 DNA sequence: TGTGCCAGCAGCCCCCTGGGGAGAGGGACTGAAGCTTTCTTT. Amino acids: CASSPLGRGTEAFF.